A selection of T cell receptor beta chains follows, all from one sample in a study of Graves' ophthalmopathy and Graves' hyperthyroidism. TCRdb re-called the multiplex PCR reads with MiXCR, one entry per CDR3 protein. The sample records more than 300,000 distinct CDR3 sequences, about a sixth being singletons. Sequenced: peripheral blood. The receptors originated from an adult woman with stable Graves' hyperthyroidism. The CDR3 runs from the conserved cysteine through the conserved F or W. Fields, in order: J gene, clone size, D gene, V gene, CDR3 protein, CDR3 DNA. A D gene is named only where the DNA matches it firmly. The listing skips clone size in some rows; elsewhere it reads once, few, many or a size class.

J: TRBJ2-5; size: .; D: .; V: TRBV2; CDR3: CASSRLQETQYF; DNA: TGTGCCAGCAGTAGGCTCCAAGAGACCCAGTACTTC
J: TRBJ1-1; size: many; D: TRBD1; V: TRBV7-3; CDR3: CASSLGTGGVSEAFF; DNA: TGTGCCAGCAGCTTAGGAACAGGGGGCGTCTCTGAAGCTTTCTTT
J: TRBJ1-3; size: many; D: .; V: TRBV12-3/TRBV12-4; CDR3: CASRAGSGNTIYF; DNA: TGTGCCAGCAGAGCGGGCTCTGGAAACACCATATATTTT
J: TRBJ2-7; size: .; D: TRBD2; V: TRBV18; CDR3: CASSPTSGSRGEQYF; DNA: TGTGCCAGCTCACCGACTAGCGGGAGCAGGGGCGAGCAGTACTTC
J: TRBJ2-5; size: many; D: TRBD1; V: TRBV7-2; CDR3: CASSLGAGWTGGQETQYF; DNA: TGTGCCAGCAGCTTAGGCGCTGGGTGGACAGGGGGACAAGAGACCCAGTACTTC
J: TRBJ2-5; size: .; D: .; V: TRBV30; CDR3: CAWSPGEETQYF; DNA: TGTGCCTGGAGCCCGGGGGAAGAGACCCAGTACTTC
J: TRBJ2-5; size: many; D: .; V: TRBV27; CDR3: CASRRRGHQETQYF; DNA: TGTGCCAGTCGACGTAGGGGACACCAAGAGACCCAGTACTTC
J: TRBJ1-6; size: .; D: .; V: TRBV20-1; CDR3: CSARMQGPPNSPLHF; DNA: TGCAGTGCTAGAATGCAGGGACCGCCGAATTCACCCCTCCACTTT
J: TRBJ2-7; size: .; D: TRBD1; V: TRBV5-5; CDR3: CASRLGQGIYEQYF; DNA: TGTGCCAGCAGACTAGGACAGGGAATCTACGAGCAGTACTTC
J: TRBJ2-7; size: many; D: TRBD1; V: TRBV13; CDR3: CASSAGTGFTYEQYF; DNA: TGTGCCAGCAGCGCCGGGACAGGGTTTACCTACGAGCAGTACTTC
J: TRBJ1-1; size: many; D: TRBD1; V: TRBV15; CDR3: CATSRNQGVTFF; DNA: TGTGCCACCAGCAGAAATCAGGGGGTTACTTTCTTT
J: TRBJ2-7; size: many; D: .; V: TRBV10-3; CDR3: CAISEPGEGYEQYF; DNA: TGTGCCATCAGTGAGCCCGGGGAAGGGTACGAGCAGTACTTC
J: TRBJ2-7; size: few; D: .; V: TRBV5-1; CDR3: CASSYMGQQYEQYF; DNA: TGCGCCAGCAGCTACATGGGACAACAATACGAGCAGTACTTC
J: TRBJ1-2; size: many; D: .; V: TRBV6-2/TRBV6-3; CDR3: CASSPPSTQAFYGYTF; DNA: TGTGCCAGCAGCCCCCCCTCCACCCAGGCTTTCTATGGCTACACCTTC
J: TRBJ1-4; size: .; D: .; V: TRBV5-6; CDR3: CASSLTGDSGTNEKLFF; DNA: TGTGCCAGCAGCTTAACGGGGGACTCTGGGACTAATGAAAAACTGTTTTTT
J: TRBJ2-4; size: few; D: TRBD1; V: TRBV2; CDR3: CASSTSGTGGNIQYF; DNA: TGTGCCAGCAGTACCTCGGGGACAGGCGGGAACATTCAGTACTTC
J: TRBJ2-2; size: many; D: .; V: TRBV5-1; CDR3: CASSHRRMGSGELFF; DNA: TGCGCCAGCAGTCATAGACGGATGGGGAGTGGGGAGCTGTTTTTT
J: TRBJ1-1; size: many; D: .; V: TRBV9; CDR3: CASSVDSYTEAFF; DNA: TGTGCCAGCAGCGTGGACAGTTACACTGAAGCTTTCTTT
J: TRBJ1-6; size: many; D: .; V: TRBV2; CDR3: CASSERGTNNSPLHF; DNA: TGTGCCAGCAGTGAACGGGGCACGAATAATTCACCCCTCCACTTT
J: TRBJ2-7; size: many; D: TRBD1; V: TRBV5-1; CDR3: CASSLTTRGTGISYEQYF; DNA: TGCGCCAGCAGCTTGACCACTCGAGGGACAGGGATCTCCTACGAGCAGTACTTC
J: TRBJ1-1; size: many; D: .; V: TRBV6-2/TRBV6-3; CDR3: CASSYPGPNTEAFF; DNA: TGTGCCAGCAGTTACCCGGGACCGAACACTGAAGCTTTCTTT
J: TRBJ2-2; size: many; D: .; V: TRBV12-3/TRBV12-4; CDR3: CASRKMTANTGELFF; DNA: TGTGCCAGCAGGAAAATGACAGCGAACACCGGGGAGCTGTTTTTT
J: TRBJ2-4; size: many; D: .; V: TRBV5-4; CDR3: CASSSKTEGRDIQYF; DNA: TGTGCCAGCAGCTCCAAAACGGAGGGCCGAGACATTCAGTACTTC
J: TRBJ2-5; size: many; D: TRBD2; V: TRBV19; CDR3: CASSLRAGLAGVQETQYF; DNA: TGTGCCAGTAGTCTTCGGGCGGGACTAGCGGGAGTACAGGAGACCCAGTACTTC
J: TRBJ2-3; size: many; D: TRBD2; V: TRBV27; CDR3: CASRAAGGADTQYF; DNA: TGTGCCAGCAGGGCAGCGGGGGGGGCGGATACGCAGTATTTT
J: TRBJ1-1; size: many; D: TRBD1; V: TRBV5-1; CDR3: CASSLVAGGTEAFF; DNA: TGCGCCAGCAGCTTGGTCGCAGGGGGCACTGAAGCTTTCTTT
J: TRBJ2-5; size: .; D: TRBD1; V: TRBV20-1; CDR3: CSARPHRGSETQYF; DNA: TGCAGTGCTAGGCCCCACAGGGGCTCGGAGACCCAGTACTTC
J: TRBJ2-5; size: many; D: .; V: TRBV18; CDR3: CASSPSLGRQETQYF; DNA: TGTGCCAGCTCACCTTCCCTGGGGCGTCAAGAGACCCAGTACTTC
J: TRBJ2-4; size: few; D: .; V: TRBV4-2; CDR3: CASSHEALLQLAKNIQYF; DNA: TGTGCCAGCAGCCATGAAGCCCTCTTACAACTAGCCAAAAACATTCAGTACTTC
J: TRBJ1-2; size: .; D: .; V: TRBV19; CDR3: CASSKAGSGYGYTF; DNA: TGTGCCAGTAGTAAAGCGGGCAGCGGCTATGGCTACACCTTC
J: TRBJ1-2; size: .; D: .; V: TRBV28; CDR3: CASSSHTNYGYTF; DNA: TGTGCCAGCAGTTCCCACACAAACTATGGCTACACCTTC
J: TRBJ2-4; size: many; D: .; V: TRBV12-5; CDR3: CASQPLESVLTTLAKNIQYF; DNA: TGTGCTAGCCAACCCCTCGAGTCTGTCCTAACGACCTTAGCCAAAAACATTCAGTACTTC
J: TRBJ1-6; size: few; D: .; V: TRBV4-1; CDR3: CASSLSGGGRNSPLHF; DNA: TGCGCCAGCAGCCTATCCGGGGGTGGGCGAAATTCACCCCTCCACTTT
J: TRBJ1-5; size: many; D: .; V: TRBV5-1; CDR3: CASSLEGVKRWPQHF; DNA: TGCGCCAGCAGCTTGGAGGGGGTTAAACGTTGGCCCCAGCATTTT
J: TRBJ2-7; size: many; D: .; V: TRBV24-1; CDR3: CATSDFDGYEQYF; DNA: TGTGCCACCAGTGATTTCGACGGCTACGAGCAGTACTTC
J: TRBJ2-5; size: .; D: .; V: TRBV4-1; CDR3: CASSQNQGRGETQYF; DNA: TGCGCCAGCAGCCAGAACCAGGGGCGCGGGGAGACCCAGTACTTC
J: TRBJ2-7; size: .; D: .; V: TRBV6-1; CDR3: CASRGGVRLDPYEQYF; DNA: TGTGCCAGCCGTGGGGGCGTCAGGCTGGACCCCTACGAGCAGTACTTC
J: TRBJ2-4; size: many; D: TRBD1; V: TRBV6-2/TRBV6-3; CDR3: CASRARQGWSIQYF; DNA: TGTGCCAGCAGGGCAAGACAGGGATGGTCCATTCAGTACTTC
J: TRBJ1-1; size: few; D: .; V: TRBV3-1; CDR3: CASSQAPGDSGAFF; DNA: TGTGCCAGCAGCCAAGCCCCGGGGGATTCCGGAGCTTTCTTT
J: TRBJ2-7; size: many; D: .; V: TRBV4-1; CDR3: CASSQADSSYEQYF; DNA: TGCGCCAGCAGCCAAGCGGACAGTTCCTACGAGCAGTACTTC
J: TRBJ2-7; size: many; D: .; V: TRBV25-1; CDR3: CASSESTIHEQYF; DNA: TGTGCCAGCAGTGAATCAACGATCCACGAGCAGTACTTC
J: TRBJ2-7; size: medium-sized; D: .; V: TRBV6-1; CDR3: CASSEDEGYGTRDYF; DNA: TGTGCCAGCAGTGAAGACGAGGGGTACGGGACGCGGGATTACTTC
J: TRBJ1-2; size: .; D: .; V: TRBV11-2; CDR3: CAIQGSGYTF; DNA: TGTGCCATCCAGGGGTCTGGCTACACCTTC
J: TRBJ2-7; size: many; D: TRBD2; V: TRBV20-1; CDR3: CSASPGTSGFYSYEQYF; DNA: TGCAGTGCTAGCCCCGGGACTAGCGGGTTCTACTCCTACGAGCAGTACTTC
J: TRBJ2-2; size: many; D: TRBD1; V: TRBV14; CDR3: CASSLTGSGELFF; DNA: TGTGCCAGCAGCCTGACAGGGTCCGGGGAGCTGTTTTTT
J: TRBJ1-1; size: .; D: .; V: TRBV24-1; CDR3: CATSSRTEAFF; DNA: TGTGCCACCTCTAGCCGCACTGAAGCTTTCTTT
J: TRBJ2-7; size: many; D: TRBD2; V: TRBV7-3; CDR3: CASSFASGSYEQYF; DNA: TGTGCCAGCAGCTTCGCTAGCGGGAGCTACGAGCAGTACTTC
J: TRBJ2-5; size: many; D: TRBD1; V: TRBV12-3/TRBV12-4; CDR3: CASSFKGAETQYF; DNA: TGTGCCAGCAGTTTCAAGGGGGCTGAGACCCAGTACTTC
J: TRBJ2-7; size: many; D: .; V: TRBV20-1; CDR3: CSARDRRNVYEQYF; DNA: TGCAGTGCTAGAGATCGTCGAAACGTCTACGAGCAGTACTTC
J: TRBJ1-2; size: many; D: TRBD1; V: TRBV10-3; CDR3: CAIRDRGRGGYTF; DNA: TGTGCCATCAGGGACAGGGGGCGAGGTGGCTACACCTTC
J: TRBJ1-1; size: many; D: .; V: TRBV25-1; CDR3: CASSETVGAEAFF; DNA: TGTGCCAGCAGTGAAACAGTAGGGGCTGAAGCTTTCTTT
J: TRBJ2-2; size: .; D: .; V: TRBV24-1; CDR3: CATSRSAATGELFF; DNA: TGTGCCACCTCCCGGTCGGCTGCCACCGGGGAGCTGTTTTTT
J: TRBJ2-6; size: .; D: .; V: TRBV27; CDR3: CASSLSGYRANVLTF; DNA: TGTGCCAGCAGTTTATCAGGCTACAGGGCCAACGTCCTGACTTTC
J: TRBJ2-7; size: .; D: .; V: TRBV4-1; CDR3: CASRQGVTSGSYEQYF; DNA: TGCGCCAGCCGCCAGGGGGTTACTAGCGGTTCTTACGAGCAGTACTTC
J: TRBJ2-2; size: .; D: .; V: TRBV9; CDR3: CASSGGGAPRLTGELFF; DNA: TGTGCCAGCAGCGGGGGTGGGGCCCCCCGTCTCACCGGGGAGCTGTTTTTT
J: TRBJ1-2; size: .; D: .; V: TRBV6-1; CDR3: CASRDPPQGQGNGYTF; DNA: TGTGCCAGCAGGGATCCCCCTCAGGGGCAGGGAAATGGCTACACCTTC
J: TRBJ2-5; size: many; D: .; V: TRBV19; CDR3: CASRGHPETQYF; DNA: TGTGCCAGTAGAGGACATCCAGAGACCCAGTACTTC
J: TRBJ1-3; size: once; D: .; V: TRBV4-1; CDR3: CATIRRRFNRSSSGNTIYF; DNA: TGCGCCACTATTAGACGGAGGTTCAACCGATCAAGCTCTGGAAACACCATATATTTT
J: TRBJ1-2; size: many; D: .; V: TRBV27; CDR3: CASSLRGVDYGYTF; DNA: TGTGCCAGCTCCCTCCGGGGGGTAGACTATGGCTACACCTTC